The 26 T cell receptor beta chains below were found in one sample sequenced in a study of identical twins. TCRdb called the 5' RACE reads again in MiXCR, with one record for every CDR3 protein. This table holds a few hundred thousand distinct CDR3 sequences, 18% found once. The specimen sequenced was naive T cells sorted from blood. The receptor set was obtained from a man aged 45-60 years in good health.

This clonotype came up many times. The V gene is TRBV10-3, the J gene TRBJ1-5; D gene ambiguous. In germline, CDR1 is ENHRY, CDR2 SYGVKD. V dropped 8 bases and J dropped 0 bases, with 8 bases sitting between them. The length of the CDR3 is 13 residues. CDR3 DNA: TGTGCCATCCGAGAGGTTAGCAATCAGCCCCAGCATTTT. Its protein product is CAIREVSNQPQHF.

There are many counts of this clonotype. The V call is TRBV13, the J call TRBJ2-1; 9 bases line up with TRBD1. The germline V gene has CDR1 PRHDT and CDR2 FYEKMQ (reference sequence). V lost 5 bases, J lost 4 bases, and 12 bases stayed unmatched. The CDR3 sequence is 17 residues long. CDR3 amino acids: CASSLENRGLAYNEQFF. The CDR3 DNA is TGTGCCAGCAGCCTCGAAAACAGGGGGCTAGCTTACAATGAGCAGTTCTTC. The full variable domain, its missing parts supplied by reference TRBV13 and TRBJ2-1, is AAGVIQSPRHLIKEKRETATLKCYPIPRHDTVYWYQQGPGQDPQFLISFYEKMQSDKGSIPDRFSAQQFSDYHSELNMSSLELGDSALYFCASSLENRGLAYNEQFFGPGTRLTVL.

This clonotype was seen a few times. V gene TRBV10-3 combines with J gene TRBJ1-2; 9 bases match TRBD1. V trimming: 3 bases; J trimming: 4 bases; junction bases outside the gene matches: 15. The CDR3 is 18 residues long. Germline lookup yields CDR1 ENHRY and CDR2 SYGVKD. This CDR3 is CAISEGVGTGSGPYGYTF. CDR3 DNA: TGTGCCATCAGTGAAGGTGTGGGGACAGGGAGCGGCCCCTATGGCTACACCTTC.

The chain recombines TRBV9 with TRBJ1-1; no clear D gene. Looked up from germline, CDR1 is SGDLS and CDR2 is YYNGEE. This CDR3 contains 13 residues. V lost 1 base to trimming and J lost 2 bases, with 6 bases between them. CDR3 sequence (DNA): TGTGCCAGCAGCGTATTGGCCAACACTGAAGCTTTCTTT. Translated, it gives CASSVLANTEAFF.

This clonotype was counted only a few times. V and J are TRBV20-1 and TRBJ2-3; TRBD2 agrees at 9 bases. The CDR3 runs 15 residues. V lost 5 bases to trimming and J lost 2 bases; unmatched junction nucleotides: 8. The germline CDR1 and CDR2 sequences are DFQATT and SNEGSKA (reference sequence). Here the CDR3 reads CSAQAASGNTDTQYF. CDR3 bases: TGCAGTGCTCAGGCGGCTAGCGGGAACACAGATACGCAGTATTTT.

The chain recombines TRBV6-2 or TRBV6-3 with TRBJ2-7; 10 bases are a match to TRBD1. J was trimmed by 5 bases and V by 6 bases; bases with no gene match: 7. The CDR3 runs to 14 residues. The germline V gene has CDR1 MNHEY and CDR2 SVGEGT. The CDR3 sequence: CASRTRDRGHEQYF. The CDR3 DNA follows: TGTGCCAGCAGGACCCGGGACAGGGGCCACGAGCAGTACTTC.

Only a few counts were recorded for this clonotype. The V call is TRBV20-1, the J call TRBJ2-3; D remains ambiguous. CDR3 length equals 14 residues. Per germline, CDR1 DFQATT and CDR2 SNEGSKA (reference sequence). Trimming removed 5 bases from V and 1 base from J, with 13 bases in between. The CDR3 nucleotides are TGCAGTGCTGACAACAGAGCCGGCACAGATACGCAGTATTTT. Encoded protein: CSADNRAGTDTQYF.

The V and J genes are TRBV27 and TRBJ2-1, with TRBD1 as a possible D gene (6 bases). Trimming took 6 bases from V and 0 from J, leaving 21 bases between them. CDR3 length: 18 amino acids. Per the germline V gene, CDR1 is MNHEY and CDR2 is SMNVEV (reference sequence). The CDR3 DNA is TGTGCCAGCAGCCTATTGGGGGCCGGAAGGAGCTCCTACAATGAGCAGTTCTTC. The encoded protein is CASSLLGAGRSSYNEQFF.

This clonotype was counted at least ten times. The J gene is TRBJ2-2, the V gene TRBV4-3, with D maybe TRBD2 (6 bases). There are 15 residues in the CDR3. V was clipped by 4 bases and J by 6 bases, with 15 bases between them. Germline V gene data show CDR1 as LGHNA and CDR2 as YSLEER. CDR3 amino acids: CASSRRLGQAGELFF. Written as DNA, the CDR3 is TGCGCCAGCAGCCGGAGACTAGGTCAAGCCGGGGAGCTGTTTTTT.

This rearrangement joins TRBV10-3 to TRBJ2-2; D may match TRBD1 or TRBD2 (6 bases each). The CDR3 has 14 amino acids. Germline-derived CDR1 and CDR2 are ENHRY and SYGVKD. V lost 6 bases and J 2 bases, leaving 10 bases between the germline ends. As DNA, the CDR3 is TGTGCCATCAGAGAGGGGGGAAACACCGGGGAGCTGTTTTTT. It codes for CAIREGGNTGELFF.

The chain combines TRBV28 with TRBJ2-7, with a tentative D call TRBD1 (7 bases). The V gene lost 8 bases and the J gene lost 3 bases, with 23 bases spanning the gap. Looked up from germline, CDR1 is MDHEN and CDR2 is SYDVKM. This CDR3 comprises 16 residues. DNA for the CDR3: TGTGCCAGCGGCAGGGGGGTTGGGACGGGACACTACGAGCAGTACTTC. It yields the protein CASGRGVGTGHYEQYF. Variable domain in full (rest from reference TRBV28 and TRBJ2-7): DVKVTQSSRYLVKRTGEKVFLECVQDMDHENMFWYRQDPGLGLRLIYFSYDVKMKEKGDIPEGYSVSREKKERFSLILESASTNQTSMYLCASGRGVGTGHYEQYFGPGTRLTVT.

This clonotype was seen once. Written as DNA, the CDR3 is TGTGCCAGCAGCTTGGGGGGACTAGCGGGATACAATGAGCAGTTCTTC. Protein sequence: CASSLGGLAGYNEQFF. V is TRBV11-3 and J is TRBJ2-1; 13 nucleotides align to TRBD2. CDR3 length equals 16 residues. V gave up 3 bases and J gave up 4 bases; unmatched junction bases: 3. The V gene's germline CDR1 is SGHNT and CDR2 YENEEA.

This clonotype appeared a few times. This chain uses TRBV6-5 with TRBJ2-1; 11 nucleotides agree with TRBD2. Germline CDR1 reads MNHEY; CDR2 reads SVGAGI. The junction had 2 bases not matched to a gene; V was cut back by 2 bases and J by 5 bases. This CDR3 has 15 amino acids. This chain's CDR3 is CASSYGGLADNEQFF. CDR3 sequence (DNA): TGTGCCAGCAGTTACGGGGGACTAGCGGACAATGAGCAGTTCTTC.

The sample holds a few counts of this clonotype. V gene TRBV2 combines with J gene TRBJ2-2; D is possibly TRBD1 (5 bases). V was trimmed by 3 bases and J by 6 bases, leaving 8 bases between them. CDR1 and CDR2 (germline): SNHLY, FYNNEI. The CDR3 covers 13 residues. CDR3 loop: CASSDQGAGELFF. CDR3 nucleotides: TGTGCCAGCAGTGATCAAGGGGCCGGGGAGCTGTTTTTT.

Remarks on this clonotype: This is likely a read error, given that the CDR3 carries no conserved phenylalanine or tryptophan at its end. The V and J genes are TRBV5-1 and TRBJ2-7, with 11 bases fitting TRBD2. V shed 7 bases, J shed 7 bases, and the junction held 10 bases outside the gene matches. The CDR3 is 14 amino acids. Germline lookup yields CDR1 SGHRS and CDR2 YFSETQ. The CDR3: CASRQTSGVGEQYS. The DNA for the CDR3 is TGCGCCAGCCGCCAGACTAGCGGGGTGGGGGAGCAGTACTCC.

There are a few counts of this clonotype. The genes are TRBV7-6 and TRBJ2-3; TRBD2 matches 7 bases. CDR3 length equals 17 residues. The V gene's germline CDR1 is SGHVS and CDR2 FNYEAQ. Germline trimming cut 1 base from V and 2 bases from J; bases unmatched to any gene: 9. The CDR3 DNA reads TGTGCCAGCAGCTTAGAAGGCGGCGGGGGTTCCACAGATACGCAGTATTTT. It translates to CASSLEGGGGSTDTQYF.

This clonotype was counted between two and nine times. This chain links TRBV2 with TRBJ2-7, with TRBD2 identical over 12 bases. This CDR3 region has 16 residues. Germline V gene lookup returns CDR1 SNHLY and CDR2 FYNNEI. V lost 5 bases, J lost 1 base, and 6 bases stayed unmatched. In DNA form, the CDR3 reads TGTGCCAGCAGTCGACTAGCGGGGGACATTTCCTACGAGCAGTACTTC. This translates into CASSRLAGDISYEQYF. Supplemented by reference TRBV2 and TRBJ2-7, the full variable domain reads EPEVTQTPSHQVTQMGQEVILRCVPISNHLYFYWYRQILGQKVEFLVSFYNNEISEKSEIFDDQFSVERPDGSNFTLKIRSTKLEDSAMYFCASSRLAGDISYEQYFGPGTRLTVT.

This chain connects TRBV20-1 to TRBJ2-1, with a weak D call TRBD2 (5 bases). Per the germline V gene, CDR1 is DFQATT and CDR2 is SNEGSKA (reference sequence). The CDR3 sequence is 12 residues long. Trimming stripped 3 bases from V and 5 bases from J, with 8 bases between. CDR3: CSASSGNNEQFF. DNA for the CDR3: TGCAGTGCTAGTTCGGGGAACAATGAGCAGTTCTTC.

V is TRBV9 and J is TRBJ2-7; D perhaps matches TRBD1 (6 bases). Germline CDR1 is SGDLS and CDR2 is YYNGEE. Between the trimmed V and J ends, which lost 4 bases and 2 bases, there was a span of 16 bases. The CDR3 spans 15 residues. CDR3 in DNA: TGTGCCAGCAGCCCAACGATGCACAGGGCCTACGAGCAGTACTTC. This gives the protein CASSPTMHRAYEQYF.

The genes are TRBV5-1 and TRBJ1-2; 7 bases are a match to TRBD1. J lost 6 bases, V lost 1 base, and 6 bases had no gene match. Germline V gives CDR1 SGHRS, CDR2 YFSETQ. This CDR3 is built from 14 residues. The CDR3 protein is CASSLSQGVDGYTF. The CDR3 nucleotides are TGCGCCAGCAGCTTGAGCCAGGGGGTAGATGGCTACACCTTC.

This clonotype has more than one count but fewer than ten. This chain uses TRBV10-3 with TRBJ2-1, with TRBD2 matching over 11 bases. The CDR3 runs 15 residues. CDR1 is ENHRY, CDR2 SYGVKD, per germline. J gave up 5 bases and V 2 bases, and 2 bases lay outside the gene matches. The CDR3 coding sequence is TGTGCCATCAGTGAGACTAGCGGGAGCGACAATGAGCAGTTCTTC. Protein product: CAISETSGSDNEQFF.

This chain joins TRBV9 and TRBJ1-5, with 8 bases that match TRBD1. The CDR3 covers 14 residues. Trimming at V came to 4 bases and at J to 8 bases, leaving 8 bases not matched to a gene. Germline V gene data show CDR1 as SGDLS and CDR2 as YYNGEE. The CDR3 DNA reads TGTGCCAGCAGCACAGGACAGGGAAGAGAGCCCCAGCATTTT. Its protein is CASSTGQGREPQHF.

In its sample, this clonotype was seen a few times. The J gene is TRBJ2-1, the V gene TRBV12-3 or TRBV12-4, with D perhaps matching TRBD2 (6 bases). The CDR3 runs 12 residues. V shed 5 bases and J shed 9 bases, with 11 bases lying between them. CDR3 protein: CASSLSGAEQFF. In DNA, the CDR3 is TGTGCCAGCAGTCTTAGCGGAGCTGAGCAGTTCTTC.

This clonotype was counted ten times or more. The chain recombines TRBV4-3 with TRBJ2-2; the match to TRBD1 covers 8 bases. The CDR3 is made up of 16 amino acids. The trim removed 0 bases at V and 4 bases at J, leaving 4 bases unmatched. Germline V CDR1 and CDR2: LGHNA, YSLEER. The CDR3 DNA is TGCGCCAGCAGCCAAGAAACAGGGGGGAGCACCGGGGAGCTGTTTTTT. Translating it yields CASSQETGGSTGELFF.

V is TRBV18 and J is TRBJ2-4; TRBD2 agrees at 13 bases. CDR3 size: 20 residues. The V gene end was trimmed by 1 base and the J gene end by 1 base; junction bases not matched to a gene: 10. Germline V gene data show CDR1 as KGHSH and CDR2 as LQKENI. The CDR3 protein is CASSPLIGGLAGFAKNIQYF. CDR3 nucleotides: TGTGCCAGCTCACCACTTATCGGGGGACTAGCGGGATTTGCCAAAAACATTCAGTACTTC.

V gene TRBV28 combines with J gene TRBJ2-2; D gene unclear. V lost 4 bases to trimming and J lost 1 base, with 7 bases between them. CDR3 length: 14 residues. The germline gives CDR1 MDHEN, CDR2 SYDVKM. The CDR3 DNA follows: TGTGCCAGCAGTTCCCATCAGAACACCGGGGAGCTGTTTTTT. Residues: CASSSHQNTGELFF.